The 18 T cell receptor beta chains presented below share a single source sample, sequenced in a study of lymphopenia after photon versus proton radiotherapy. Measured with immunoSEQ multiplex PCR; TCRdb has only the in-frame clones, and not every one. Of more than 45,000 clones in the sample, 92% are singletons; the top ten hold under 20%. The source was peripheral blood, collected from a patient treated with photon-based radiotherapy. These receptors were obtained from a middle-aged woman with cholangiocarcinoma.

The V call is TRBV6-6, the J call TRBJ1-5; D perhaps matches TRBD1 (5 bases). Germline lookup yields CDR1 MNHNY and CDR2 SVGAGI (reference sequence). V lost 4 bases, J lost 9 bases, and 10 bases lay in between. CDR3 size: 12 residues. CDR3 in DNA: TGTGCCAGCAGTTCCGAAGGGGTGCCCCAGCATTTT. Amino acids: CASSSEGVPQHF.

This clone was detected once. The chain uses TRBV4-3 and TRBJ1-3; D gene unclear. The CDR3 sequence is 13 residues long. Germline V gene data show CDR1 as LGHNA and CDR2 as YSLEER. Trimming removed 1 base at V and 3 bases at J, with 4 bases between. The CDR3 spells CASSQGGGNTIYF. The CDR3 DNA sequence: TGCGCCAGCAGCCAAGGGGGTGGAAACACCATATATTTT.

V usage is TRBV11-3 and J usage is TRBJ2-2; maybe TRBD2 (5 bases). CDR3 size: 16 residues. V shed 1 base and J shed 6 bases, with 15 bases lying between them. From germline, CDR1 is SGHNT and CDR2 YENEEA. The CDR3 loop is CASSLGASRIPGELFF. DNA of the CDR3: TGTGCCAGCAGCTTAGGTGCTAGCAGGATTCCCGGGGAGCTGTTTTTT.

The rearrangement links TRBV5-6 to TRBJ1-4; D is unresolved. CDR1 is SGHDT, CDR2 YYEEEE, per germline. CDR3 length equals 15 residues. V was cut by 3 bases and J by 4 bases, with 13 bases left in between. CDR3 DNA sequence: TGTGCCAGCAGCTCATGGGGTGCTGGTAATGAAAAACTGTTTTTT. The encoded protein is CASSSWGAGNEKLFF.

The chain combines TRBV4-3 with TRBJ2-7; D ambiguous. The V end lost 0 bases, the J end lost 3 bases, and 9 bases lay between the germline ends. Germline CDR1 LGHNA, CDR2 YSLEER. CDR3 length equals 14 residues. The CDR3, as DNA: TGCGCCAGCAGCCAAGAAAGGGAAAACTACGAGCAGTACTTC. It specifies CASSQERENYEQYF.

This clone came up once. This chain uses TRBV11-2 with TRBJ2-5; 11 nucleotides align to TRBD2. J gave up 2 bases and V 5 bases, and 7 bases lay outside the gene matches. Looked up from germline, CDR1 is SGHAT and CDR2 is FQNNGV. CDR3 size: 16 residues. The CDR3 region has the DNA TGTGCCAGCAGCAGCCTAGCGGGGGGCCATCAAGAGACCCAGTACTTC. Protein product: CASSSLAGGHQETQYF.

This sequence joins TRBV19 and TRBJ1-1; a weak D match, TRBD1 (6 bases). Germline assignment: CDR1 LNHDA and CDR2 SQIVND (reference sequence). This CDR3 is 14 amino acids long. V was shortened by 7 bases and J by 5 bases, with 17 bases between the two germline ends. The CDR3 sequence is CASTLRGGSTEAFF. In nucleotides, the CDR3 is TGTGCCAGTACCCTAAGGGGGGGTTCGACTGAAGCTTTCTTT.

The genes are TRBV19 and TRBJ1-1, with TRBD1 identical over 8 bases. Trimming cost V 2 bases and J 5 bases; bases outside gene matches: 4. Germline CDR1 is LNHDA and CDR2 is SQIVND (reference sequence). The CDR3 extends over 14 amino acids. For the CDR3, the DNA is TGTGCCAGTAGTATAAACAGGGGGAGGACTGAAGCTTTCTTT. This encodes CASSINRGRTEAFF.

This sequence joins TRBV7-2 and TRBJ1-5, with D possibly being TRBD1 (5 bases). Germline loops: CDR1 SGHTA, CDR2 FQGNSA. V lost 0 bases to trimming and J lost 0 bases, with 18 bases between them. The CDR3 spans 19 residues. CDR3 residues: CASSLAGVFGSYSNQPQHF. The CDR3 bases are TGTGCCAGCAGCTTAGCGGGGGTATTTGGGTCTTATAGCAATCAGCCCCAGCATTTT.

The genes are TRBV6-1 and TRBJ2-3; D might be TRBD1 (5 bases). CDR1 and CDR2 from the germline V gene are MNHNS and SASEGT. This CDR3 spans 16 amino acids. The V end was cut by 0 bases, the J end by 2 bases, with 12 bases between. In nucleotides, the CDR3 is TGTGCCAGCAGTGAAGCCGTGACAGACCCCACAGATACGCAGTATTTT. As protein: CASSEAVTDPTDTQYF.

The V call is TRBV4-2, the J call TRBJ2-2; D unclear. CDR3 length: 15 residues. Germline-derived CDR1 and CDR2 are LGHNA and YNFKEQ. V shed 0 bases and J shed 10 bases, with 15 bases lying between them. DNA of the CDR3: TGTGCCAGCAGCCAAGATCCCGCTAGGCTCATGGAGCTGTTTTTT. Translated, it gives CASSQDPARLMELFF.

The rearrangement joins TRBV18 to TRBJ1-3, with D unresolved. V was cut by 6 bases and J by 4 bases, with 22 bases left in between. Germline V gives CDR1 KGHSH, CDR2 LQKENI. The CDR3 runs to 17 residues. CDR3: CASSLIGGMVPGNTIYF. For the CDR3, the DNA is TGTGCCAGCTCCCTTATCGGAGGAATGGTGCCCGGAAACACCATATATTTT.

The V call is TRBV19, the J call TRBJ1-2; the D gene is possibly TRBD1 (6 bases). The CDR3 extends over 15 amino acids. Between the trimmed V and J ends, which lost 7 bases and 7 bases, there was a span of 22 bases. Germline V gene data show CDR1 as LNHDA and CDR2 as SQIVND (reference sequence). The CDR3 sequence is CASKSHQPGDGGYTF. The CDR3 coding sequence is TGTGCCAGTAAGAGTCATCAACCAGGGGACGGTGGCTACACCTTC.

The genes are TRBV5-1 and TRBJ2-7, with D perhaps matching TRBD2 (6 bases). Germline V gives CDR1 SGHRS, CDR2 YFSETQ. V lost 7 bases to trimming and J lost 2 bases, with 10 bases between them. CDR3 size: 12 residues. CDR3 nucleotides: TGCGCCAGCCGGGGGAATACCTACGAGCAGTACTTC. Protein: CASRGNTYEQYF.

The rearrangement joins TRBV7-2 to TRBJ2-7; D possibly corresponds to TRBD1 (5 bases). Germline assignment: CDR1 SGHTA and CDR2 FQGNSA. V lost 4 bases to trimming and J lost 2 bases, with 12 bases between them. This CDR3 spans 14 amino acids. The CDR3 is CASSSHQGPYEQYF. Here the CDR3 DNA reads TGTGCCAGCAGCTCCCACCAGGGCCCCTACGAGCAGTACTTC.

The chain uses TRBV2 and TRBJ2-5; 11 positions agree with TRBD2. The germline gives CDR1 SNHLY, CDR2 FYNNEI. The CDR3 loop spans 14 amino acids. With V trimmed by 7 bases and J by 3 bases, 4 bases remained unmatched. In DNA form, the CDR3 reads TGTGCCAGCACGGCTAGCGGGGGGAAAGAGACCCAGTACTTC. Translating it yields CASTASGGKETQYF. Filled out from reference TRBV2 and TRBJ2-5, the complete variable domain reads EPEVTQTPSHQVTQMGQEVILRCVPISNHLYFYWYRQILGQKVEFLVSFYNNEISEKSEIFDDQFSVERPDGSNFTLKIRSTKLEDSAMYFCASTASGGKETQYFGPGTRLLVL.

This chain joins TRBV6-1 and TRBJ2-1; 14 positions match TRBD2. This CDR3 comprises 16 residues. In germline, CDR1 is MNHNS, CDR2 SASEGT. Unmatched junction bases numbered 3, after V lost 2 bases and J lost 6 bases. The chain's CDR3 is CASSETGLAGGNEQFF. The DNA for the CDR3 is TGTGCCAGCAGTGAAACCGGACTAGCGGGAGGCAATGAGCAGTTCTTC.

This rearrangement joins TRBV9 to TRBJ1-2; D is unresolved. CDR3 size: 16 residues. Between the trimmed V and J ends, which lost 0 bases and 3 bases, there was a span of 15 bases. The germline gives CDR1 SGDLS, CDR2 YYNGEE. The chain's CDR3 is CASSVVVAGGDYGYTF. The CDR3 coding sequence is TGTGCCAGCAGCGTAGTGGTTGCAGGTGGAGACTATGGCTACACCTTC.